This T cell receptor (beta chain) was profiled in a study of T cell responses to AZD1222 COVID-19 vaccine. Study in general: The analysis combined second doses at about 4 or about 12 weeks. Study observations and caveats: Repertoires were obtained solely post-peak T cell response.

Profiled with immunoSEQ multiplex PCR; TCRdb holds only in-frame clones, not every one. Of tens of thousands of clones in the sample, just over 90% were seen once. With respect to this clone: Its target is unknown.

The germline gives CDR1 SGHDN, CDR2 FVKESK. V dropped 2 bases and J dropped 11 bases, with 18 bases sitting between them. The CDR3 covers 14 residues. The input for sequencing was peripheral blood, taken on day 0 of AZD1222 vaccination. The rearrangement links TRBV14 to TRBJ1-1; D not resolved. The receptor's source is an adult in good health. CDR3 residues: CASSQNLGPSDAFF. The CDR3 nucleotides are TGTGCCAGCAGCCAAAATCTAGGCCCATCCGATGCTTTCTTT. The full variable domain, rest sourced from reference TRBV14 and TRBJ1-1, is EAGVTQFPSHSVIEKGQTVTLRCDPISGHDNLYWYRRVMGKEIKFLLHFVKESKQDESGMPNNRFLAERTGGTYSTLKVQPAELEDSGVYFCASSQNLGPSDAFFGQGTRLTVV.